A selection of T cell receptor beta chains follows, all from one sample in a study of blood T cell repertoires in COVID-19. Method: immunoSEQ multiplex PCR; TCRdb's copy keeps in-frame clones and lacks some. This repertoire shows around 150,000 clones, 88% found once; its top ten account for about 10%. The material sequenced was peripheral blood. All receptors derive from a man in his fifties or sixties with active or convalescent COVID-19. Both conserved end residues are part of each CDR3. A D gene is named only where the DNA matches it firmly. Where a row states a size, it is once, few, many or the class of an expanded clone; other rows omit it.

abundance	v_gene	d_gene	j_gene	CDR3nt	CDR3aa
.	TRBV11-3	.	TRBJ2-2	TGTGCCAGCAGCTTGAGGGCAGGGGACACCGGGGAGCTGTTTTTT	CASSLRAGDTGELFF
.	TRBV28	.	TRBJ1-5	TGTGCCAGCAGTTTAGGGGGGGCGCTCGTGCAGCCCCAGCATTTT	CASSLGGALVQPQHF
.	TRBV6-5	TRBD1	TRBJ1-5	TGTGCCAGCAGTCCGGACAGGGGAGGCAATCAGCCCCAGCATTTT	CASSPDRGGNQPQHF
few	TRBV27	.	TRBJ1-2	TGTGCCAGCAGGGGGGTAGGGGGCTATGGCTACACCTTC	CASRGVGGYGYTF
.	TRBV7-9	.	TRBJ2-7	TGTGCCACCAATGCGGGACAGAGCTACGAGCAGTACTTC	CATNAGQSYEQYF
.	TRBV4-2	TRBD2	TRBJ2-7	TGTGCCAGCAGCCAAGATACCCTTAGGACTAGCCGTTTGCCCGAGCAGTACTTC	CASSQDTLRTSRLPEQYF
.	TRBV5-4	TRBD2	TRBJ2-7	TGTGCCAGCAGCGTCGGACTAGCGGGTTCCTACGAGCAGTACTTC	CASSVGLAGSYEQYF
.	TRBV27	.	TRBJ2-2	TGTGCCAGCAGTCCCCGGAGGACCGCATCGGGCACCGGGGAGCTGTTTTTT	CASSPRRTASGTGELFF
.	TRBV5-8	TRBD1	TRBJ1-1	TGTGCCAGCAGCTTAGGACAGGGTCTTGAAGCTTTCTTT	CASSLGQGLEAFF
once	TRBV6-5	TRBD2	TRBJ2-7	TGTGCCAGCAGAGCTCTAGCGGGAGACTCCTACGAGCAGTACTTC	CASRALAGDSYEQYF
few	TRBV4-1	TRBD1	TRBJ2-7	TGCGCCAGCAGCCAACGTCCGGGACAGGGTTACGAGCAGTACTTC	CASSQRPGQGYEQYF